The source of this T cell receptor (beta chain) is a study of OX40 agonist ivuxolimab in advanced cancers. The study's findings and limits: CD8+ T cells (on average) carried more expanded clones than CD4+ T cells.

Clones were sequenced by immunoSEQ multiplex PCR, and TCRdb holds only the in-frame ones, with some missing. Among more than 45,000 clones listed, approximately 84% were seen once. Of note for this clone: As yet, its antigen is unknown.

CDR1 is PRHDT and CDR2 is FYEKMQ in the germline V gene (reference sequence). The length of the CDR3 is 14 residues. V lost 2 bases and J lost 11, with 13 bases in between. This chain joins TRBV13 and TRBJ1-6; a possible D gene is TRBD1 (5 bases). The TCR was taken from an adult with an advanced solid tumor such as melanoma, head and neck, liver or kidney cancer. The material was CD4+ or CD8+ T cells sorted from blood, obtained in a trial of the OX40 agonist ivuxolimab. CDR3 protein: CASSLSLRGTPLHF. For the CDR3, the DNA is TGTGCCAGCAGCTTAAGTTTGAGGGGTACACCCCTCCACTTT.